A selection of T cell receptor beta chains follows, all from one sample in a study of T cells in localized non-small cell lung cancer. Here immunoSEQ multiplex PCR was the method, and the copy in TCRdb shows in-frame clones only, minus some. The sample yields 90,000 to 95,000 clones, roughly 90% seen once. Sequencing used peripheral blood, obtained before any cancer treatment. Every receptor here comes from a man aged 40 to 70 with stage I squamous cell lung carcinoma. CDR3s include the opening cysteine and the closing phenylalanine or tryptophan. The D gene is left open where the match is weak. Size is stated for part of the rows, as once, few or many counts, or as a class when the clone is expanded.

D: NA
V: TRBV19
J: TRBJ1-2
size: NA
CDR3: CASSIAGGTGYTF
DNA: TGTGCCAGTAGTATAGCTGGAGGGACTGGCTACACCTTC

D: NA
V: TRBV7-2
J: TRBJ2-2
size: NA
CDR3: CASRSQLDTGELFF
DNA: TGTGCCAGCAGGTCCCAGCTGGACACCGGGGAGCTGTTTTTT

D: NA
V: TRBV4-1
J: TRBJ1-2
size: few
CDR3: CASSQGQDGRGYTF
DNA: TGCGCCAGCAGCCAAGGACAGGACGGACGGGGCTACACCTTC

D: NA
V: TRBV4-3
J: TRBJ2-3
size: NA
CDR3: CASSQDPRGSQITDTQYF
DNA: TGCGCCAGCAGCCAAGATCCCCGGGGGAGTCAAATCACAGATACGCAGTATTTT

D: NA
V: TRBV7-2
J: TRBJ1-1
size: NA
CDR3: CASSSVDSALAFF
DNA: TGTGCCAGCAGCTCTGTTGACAGCGCCCTAGCTTTCTTT

D: TRBD1
V: TRBV5-1
J: TRBJ2-4
size: NA
CDR3: CASSFGTGGVDIQYF
DNA: TGCGCCAGCAGCTTTGGGACAGGGGGAGTGGACATTCAGTACTTC

D: NA
V: TRBV28
J: TRBJ2-7
size: NA
CDR3: CASSSVAAGGFGEQYF
DNA: TGTGCCAGCAGTTCCGTAGCGGCGGGTGGCTTCGGCGAGCAGTACTTC

D: NA
V: TRBV2
J: TRBJ2-7
size: NA
CDR3: CASSSGPRSYEQYF
DNA: TGTGCCAGCAGTTCGGGACCGCGCTCCTACGAGCAGTACTTC

D: TRBD1
V: TRBV5-4
J: TRBJ1-1
size: NA
CDR3: CASSFNRGVTEAFF
DNA: TGTGCCAGCAGTTTTAACAGGGGCGTCACTGAAGCTTTCTTT

D: TRBD1
V: TRBV9
J: TRBJ1-1
size: NA
CDR3: CASSERTGRTEAFF
DNA: TGTGCCAGCAGCGAACGGACAGGGAGGACTGAAGCTTTCTTT

D: NA
V: TRBV9
J: TRBJ1-1
size: NA
CDR3: CASSVIQANTEAFF
DNA: TGTGCCAGCAGCGTGATTCAGGCGAACACTGAAGCTTTCTTT

D: NA
V: TRBV6-1
J: TRBJ2-3
size: NA
CDR3: CASSDGTEVTDTQYF
DNA: TGTGCCAGCAGTGACGGGACCGAGGTGACAGATACGCAGTATTTT

D: TRBD2
V: TRBV7-2
J: TRBJ2-5
size: NA
CDR3: CASSLSSREGFVETQYF
DNA: TGTGCCAGCAGCTTAAGTTCGCGGGAGGGGTTTGTGGAGACCCAGTACTTC

D: TRBD1
V: TRBV19
J: TRBJ1-4
size: once
CDR3: CASSIRGPTNEKLFF
DNA: TGTGCCAGTAGTATCAGGGGGCCAACTAATGAAAAACTGTTTTTT

D: TRBD1
V: TRBV2
J: TRBJ1-6
size: NA
CDR3: CASSTDRGHSPLHF
DNA: TGTGCCAGCAGTACAGACAGGGGGCATTCACCCCTCCACTTT

D: TRBD1
V: TRBV5-1
J: TRBJ1-1
size: NA
CDR3: CASSLRGQGGSAEAFF
DNA: TGCGCCAGCAGCTTGAGGGGACAGGGGGGCAGTGCTGAAGCTTTCTTT

D: TRBD1
V: TRBV19
J: TRBJ1-1
size: NA
CDR3: CASSIGGTGANTEAFF
DNA: TGTGCCAGTAGTATAGGGGGGACAGGGGCGAACACTGAAGCTTTCTTT

D: NA
V: TRBV4-1
J: TRBJ2-5
size: NA
CDR3: CASSQDGGTQYF
DNA: TGCGCCAGCAGCCAAGATGGGGGGACCCAGTACTTC

D: NA
V: TRBV27
J: TRBJ2-5
size: NA
CDR3: CASSSRAGLETQYF
DNA: TGTGCCAGCAGTTCCAGGGCAGGGCTGGAGACCCAGTACTTC

D: NA
V: TRBV6-6
J: TRBJ1-1
size: NA
CDR3: CASSLLGGPNTEAFF
DNA: TGTGCCAGCAGTTTGCTCGGGGGACCCAACACTGAAGCTTTCTTT

D: NA
V: TRBV6-5
J: TRBJ1-1
size: NA
CDR3: CASKGWGARDTEAFF
DNA: TGTGCCAGCAAAGGGTGGGGGGCGCGGGACACTGAAGCTTTCTTT

D: NA
V: TRBV7-2
J: TRBJ2-5
size: NA
CDR3: CASSLEGQVGDQYF
DNA: TGTGCCAGCAGCTTAGAGGGGCAGGTTGGCGACCAGTACTTC

D: TRBD2
V: TRBV5-1
J: TRBJ2-5
size: NA
CDR3: CASSNPSGGAETQYF
DNA: TGCGCCAGCAGCAACCCCAGCGGGGGGGCAGAGACCCAGTACTTC

D: NA
V: TRBV11-3
J: TRBJ2-1
size: NA
CDR3: CASSLGGFNEQFF
DNA: TGTGCCAGCAGCTTAGGGGGGTTCAATGAGCAGTTCTTC

D: NA
V: TRBV4-3
J: TRBJ2-1
size: NA
CDR3: CASSLEPQQGNEQFF
DNA: TGCGCCAGCAGCCTAGAACCTCAACAGGGCAATGAGCAGTTCTTC

D: NA
V: TRBV7-6
J: TRBJ2-7
size: NA
CDR3: CASSPHSYEQYF
DNA: TGTGCCAGCAGCCCCCACTCCTACGAGCAGTACTTC

D: TRBD2
V: TRBV27
J: TRBJ2-7
size: NA
CDR3: CASSLVSSGGREQYF
DNA: TGTGCCAGCAGTTTAGTGTCTAGCGGGGGCCGCGAGCAGTACTTC

D: TRBD1
V: TRBV29-1
J: TRBJ1-1
size: NA
CDR3: CSVETGGGTEAFF
DNA: TGCAGCGTTGAAACAGGGGGGGGCACTGAAGCTTTCTTT

D: NA
V: TRBV6-5
J: TRBJ2-7
size: NA
CDR3: CASSPLRRSSYEQYF
DNA: TGTGCCAGCAGTCCTCTCAGGAGGTCTTCCTACGAGCAGTACTTC

D: NA
V: TRBV6-5
J: TRBJ1-2
size: few
CDR3: CASRYFQKSNYGYTF
DNA: TGTGCCAGCAGATATTTCCAGAAATCTAACTATGGCTACACCTTC

D: TRBD2
V: TRBV5-4
J: TRBJ2-2
size: NA
CDR3: CASSLSGSGTGELFF
DNA: TGTGCCAGCAGCTTGAGCGGGAGTGGTACCGGGGAGCTGTTTTTT

D: TRBD1
V: TRBV28
J: TRBJ2-7
size: NA
CDR3: CASSGDSNPNEQYF
DNA: TGTGCCAGCAGTGGGGACAGTAACCCCAACGAGCAGTACTTC

D: NA
V: TRBV6-5
J: TRBJ1-3
size: NA
CDR3: CASRITASGNTIYF
DNA: TGTGCCAGCAGAATAACAGCCTCTGGAAACACCATATATTTT

D: TRBD2
V: TRBV7-2
J: TRBJ2-7
size: NA
CDR3: CASSLYSLAETYEQYF
DNA: TGTGCCAGCAGCTTATATAGCCTAGCGGAAACCTACGAGCAGTACTTC

D: TRBD1
V: TRBV14
J: TRBJ1-6
size: NA
CDR3: CASSPGRQGYNSPLHF
DNA: TGTGCCAGCAGCCCAGGGAGACAGGGCTATAATTCACCCCTCCACTTT

D: TRBD1
V: TRBV19
J: TRBJ1-5
size: NA
CDR3: CASSIQGGYSNQPQHF
DNA: TGTGCCAGTAGTATTCAGGGGGGTTATAGCAATCAGCCCCAGCATTTT

D: NA
V: TRBV5-6
J: TRBJ2-7
size: NA
CDR3: CASSIVTGAPYEQYF
DNA: TGTGCCAGCAGCATCGTTACCGGGGCACCCTACGAGCAGTACTTC

D: TRBD1
V: TRBV6-1
J: TRBJ1-2
size: NA
CDR3: CASRGDRGLNYGYTF
DNA: TGTGCCAGCAGGGGGGACAGGGGGCTGAACTATGGCTACACCTTC

D: TRBD2
V: TRBV15
J: TRBJ2-7
size: NA
CDR3: CATSRERGSPYEQYF
DNA: TGTGCCACCAGCCGTGAGCGGGGGAGCCCCTACGAGCAGTACTTC

D: NA
V: TRBV18
J: TRBJ2-7
size: NA
CDR3: CASSPPGSYEQYF
DNA: TGTGCCAGCTCACCACCTGGCTCCTACGAGCAGTACTTC

D: NA
V: TRBV6-7
J: TRBJ2-1
size: NA
CDR3: CASGHPVEQFF
DNA: TGTGCCAGCGGTCACCCGGTTGAGCAGTTCTTC

D: NA
V: TRBV12-5
J: TRBJ2-2
size: NA
CDR3: CASGLARTGELFF
DNA: TGTGCTAGTGGTTTGGCACGGACCGGGGAGCTGTTTTTT

D: NA
V: TRBV5-1
J: TRBJ2-1
size: NA
CDR3: CASSSISGSSYNEQFF
DNA: TGCGCCAGCAGCTCGATTAGCGGAAGCTCCTACAATGAGCAGTTCTTC

D: NA
V: TRBV7-2
J: TRBJ2-7
size: NA
CDR3: CASSLASGPSSYEQYF
DNA: TGTGCCAGCAGCTTAGCGAGCGGGCCCAGCTCCTACGAGCAGTACTTC

D: TRBD1
V: TRBV19
J: TRBJ2-7
size: NA
CDR3: CASSIGGQASSYEQYF
DNA: TGTGCCAGTAGTATAGGGGGACAGGCGAGCTCCTACGAGCAGTACTTC

D: TRBD2
V: TRBV19
J: TRBJ2-5
size: NA
CDR3: CASSPREGEETQYF
DNA: TGTGCCAGTAGCCCTCGGGAGGGAGAAGAGACCCAGTACTTC

D: TRBD2
V: TRBV6-5
J: TRBJ2-7
size: NA
CDR3: CASSGGTYEQYF
DNA: TGTGCCAGCTCGGGAGGAACCTACGAGCAGTACTTC